This paragraph reports one TCR beta chain. Its target is not known. Per germline, CDR1 SGHTA and CDR2 FQGNSA. Between the trimmed V and J ends, which lost 5 bases and 11 bases, there was a span of 19 bases. The CDR3 has 14 residues. Researchers ran the PCR with 60 Vbeta and 13 Jbeta primers. Assay: immunoSEQ multiplex PCR; the TCRdb copy retains only in-frame clones and omits some. The table records 120,000 or so clones, approximately 78% of them present only once. The data are from a study of cytomegalovirus exposure and HLA in healthy donors. Study results and limitations: Altogether, 160 or so TCR beta chains were recorded as cytomegalovirus-associated.

The sample taken for sequencing was PBMCs. The V and J genes are TRBV7-2 and TRBJ1-5; D is ambiguous. The TCR was taken from a woman in her 40s in good health and CMV-seronegative. CDR3 nucleotides: TGTGCCAGCAGCCCCGTAGGCCGGGAGGATTCCCAGCATTTT. It translates to CASSPVGREDSQHF.